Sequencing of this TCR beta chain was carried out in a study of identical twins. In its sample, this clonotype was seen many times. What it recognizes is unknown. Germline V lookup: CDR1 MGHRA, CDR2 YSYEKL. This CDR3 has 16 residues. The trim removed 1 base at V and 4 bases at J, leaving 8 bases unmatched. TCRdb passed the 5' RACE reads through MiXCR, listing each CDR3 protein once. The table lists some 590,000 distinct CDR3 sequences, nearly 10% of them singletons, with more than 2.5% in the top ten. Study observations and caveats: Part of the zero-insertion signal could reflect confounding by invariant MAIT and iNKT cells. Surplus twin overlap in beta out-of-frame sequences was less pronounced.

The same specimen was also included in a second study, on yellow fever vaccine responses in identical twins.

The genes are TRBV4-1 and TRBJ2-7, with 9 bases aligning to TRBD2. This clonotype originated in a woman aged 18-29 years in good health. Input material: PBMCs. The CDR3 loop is CASSQVPAGGQYEQYF. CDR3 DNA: TGCGCCAGCAGCCAAGTCCCAGCGGGAGGCCAATACGAGCAGTACTTC.